The 9 T cell receptor beta chains listed next were all sequenced from one sample in a study of cytomegalovirus exposure and HLA in healthy donors. 13 Jbeta primers and 60 Vbeta primers were used for the PCR. Repertoires were generated with immunoSEQ multiplex PCR, while TCRdb's copy carries only in-frame clones and drops some. The data show just under 250,000 clones, with about four fifths seen just once and over 5% held by the top ten. Sequenced sample: PBMCs. The receptor source for this set is a woman in her thirties or forties in good health and CMV-seropositive.

The chain recombines TRBV7-2 with TRBJ1-1; D ambiguous. V was pared by 5 bases and J by 4 bases, with 14 bases between. Germline assignment: CDR1 SGHTA and CDR2 FQGNSA. CDR3 length: 14 residues. The CDR3 loop is CASSQRGDGTEAFF. The CDR3 region has the DNA TGTGCCAGCAGCCAGCGGGGAGATGGCACTGAAGCTTTCTTT.

The chain joins TRBV13 to TRBJ2-1; the match to TRBD1 covers 8 bases. Germline V CDR1 and CDR2: PRHDT, FYEKMQ (reference sequence). This CDR3 has 15 residues. The V gene end was trimmed by 6 bases and the J gene end by 4 bases; junction bases not matched to a gene: 8. CDR3 coding DNA: TGTGCCAGCAGTAAAGGCAGGGGGCAATACAATGAGCAGTTCTTC. Amino acids: CASSKGRGQYNEQFF.

The gene calls are TRBV10-3 and TRBJ2-6, with a tentative D call TRBD2 (5 bases). Per the germline V gene, CDR1 is ENHRY and CDR2 is SYGVKD. V shed 10 bases and J shed 0 bases, with 13 bases lying between them. The CDR3 has 15 residues. Written as DNA, the CDR3 is TGTGCCACCGTTTTCGGAGGCTCTGGGGCCAACGTCCTGACTTTC. Translated: CATVFGGSGANVLTF.

The chain couples TRBV1 to TRBJ1-5; TRBD1, the D gene given by the table, was not confirmed from the DNA. TRBV1 is labeled a pseudogene. The CDR3 loop spans 19 amino acids. This CDR3 is CTSSPKPRQGECGNRPQHF. The CDR3 DNA sequence: TGCACCAGCAGCCCTAAGCCCCGGCAGGGGGAATGCGGCAATCGGCCCCAGCATTTT.

This chain links TRBV4-3 with TRBJ2-3; unclear D gene. The CDR3 spans 16 residues. V was shortened by 4 bases and J by 2 bases, with 16 bases between the two germline ends. In germline, CDR1 is LGHNA, CDR2 YSLEER. The CDR3 nucleotides are TGCGCCAGCAGCCCAGGCTTTGGGTTATACACAGATACGCAGTATTTT. Protein product: CASSPGFGLYTDTQYF.

This chain links TRBV4-1 with TRBJ2-6; D possibly corresponds to TRBD2 (6 bases). This CDR3 region has 19 residues. Looked up from germline, CDR1 is MGHRA and CDR2 is YSYEKL. V was trimmed by 2 bases and J by 0 bases, leaving 17 bases between them. The CDR3 DNA reads as TGCGCCAGCAGCCAAAATTTGCAGGCGGGGAGCTCTGGGGCCAACGTCCTGACTTTC. It encodes CASSQNLQAGSSGANVLTF.

The chain recombines TRBV12-5 with TRBJ1-2; D perhaps matches TRBD1 (5 bases). The germline V gene encodes CDR1 LGHNT and CDR2 FRNRAP. Deletions cut 1 base from V and 8 bases from J, with 14 bases between. This CDR3 spans 14 amino acids. The DNA for the CDR3 is TGTGCTAGTGGTTTGGATACAGGCGGTTGGGGCTACACCTTC. Translating gives CASGLDTGGWGYTF.

The chain uses TRBV6-6 and TRBJ1-1; no reliable D call. Germline V gives CDR1 MNHNY, CDR2 SVGAGI (reference sequence). This CDR3 region has 14 residues. V lost 2 bases, J lost 1 base, and 8 bases lay in between. CDR3 nucleotide sequence: TGTGCCAGCAGTTACGTCCGACAGAACACTGAAGCTTTCTTT. Translation: CASSYVRQNTEAFF.

This sequence joins TRBV7-8 and TRBJ2-3; TRBD1 matches 7 bases. J was trimmed by 4 bases and V by 6 bases; bases with no gene match: 13. Germline CDR1 and CDR2: SGHVS and FQNEAQ. The CDR3 has 16 residues. CDR3 protein: CASRSPLRTGPDTQYF. The CDR3 nucleotides are TGTGCCAGCAGGTCTCCTCTCCGGACAGGTCCAGATACGCAGTATTTT.